One and the same sample provided the 3 T cell receptor beta chains below, sequenced in a study of monozygotic twins with inflammatory bowel disease. TCRdb reprocessed the 5' RACE reads and keeps a single row for each CDR3 protein, giving no DNA. This repertoire includes around 380,000 distinct CDR3 sequences. Sequencing was done on a sample of blood. The receptors originated from a human donor with ulcerative colitis or Crohn's disease, or a healthy co-twin of an affected twin (not recorded which).

J is TRBJ2-1 and V is TRBV30; TCRdb's D call of TRBD1 is untestable without DNA. CDR1 GTSNPN and CDR2 SVGIG come from the germline V gene (reference sequence). The CDR3 is made up of 12 amino acids. The CDR3 region is CGGQGAYNEQFF.

This sequence joins TRBV7-2 and TRBJ2-1; TCRdb names TRBD2, which stays unverified in the absence of DNA. CDR3 length equals 16 residues. CDR1 is SGHTA and CDR2 is FQGNSA in the germline V gene. The CDR3 sequence is CASSLAVAVNYNEQFF.

This chain joins TRBV30 and TRBJ2-3. The germline V gene encodes CDR1 GTSNPN and CDR2 SVGIG (reference sequence). The CDR3 is made up of 15 amino acids. The CDR3: CAWSVQGTSTDTQYF.